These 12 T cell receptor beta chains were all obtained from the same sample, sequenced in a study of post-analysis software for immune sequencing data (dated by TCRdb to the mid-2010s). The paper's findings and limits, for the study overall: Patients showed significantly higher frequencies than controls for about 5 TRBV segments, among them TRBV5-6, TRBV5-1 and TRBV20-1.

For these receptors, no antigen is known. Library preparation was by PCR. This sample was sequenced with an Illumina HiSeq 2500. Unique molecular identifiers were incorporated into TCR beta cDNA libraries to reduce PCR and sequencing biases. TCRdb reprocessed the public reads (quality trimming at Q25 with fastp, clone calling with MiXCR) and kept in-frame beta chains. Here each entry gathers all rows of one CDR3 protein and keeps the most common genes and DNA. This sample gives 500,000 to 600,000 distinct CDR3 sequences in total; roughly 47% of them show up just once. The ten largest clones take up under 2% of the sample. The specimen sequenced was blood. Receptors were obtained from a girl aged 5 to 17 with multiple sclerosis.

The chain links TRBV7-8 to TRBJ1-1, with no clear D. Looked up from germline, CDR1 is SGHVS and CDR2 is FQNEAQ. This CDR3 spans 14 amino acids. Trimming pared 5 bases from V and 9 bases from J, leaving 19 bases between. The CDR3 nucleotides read TGTGCCAGCAGCCTACCAGGAGTATATGGGCAAGCTTTCTTT. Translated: CASSLPGVYGQAFF.

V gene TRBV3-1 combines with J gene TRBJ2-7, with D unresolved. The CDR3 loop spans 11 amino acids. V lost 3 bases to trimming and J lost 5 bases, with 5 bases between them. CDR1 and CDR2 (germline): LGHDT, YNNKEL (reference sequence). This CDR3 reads CASSHQNEQYF. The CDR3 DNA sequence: TGTGCCAGCAGCCACCAGAACGAGCAGTACTTC.

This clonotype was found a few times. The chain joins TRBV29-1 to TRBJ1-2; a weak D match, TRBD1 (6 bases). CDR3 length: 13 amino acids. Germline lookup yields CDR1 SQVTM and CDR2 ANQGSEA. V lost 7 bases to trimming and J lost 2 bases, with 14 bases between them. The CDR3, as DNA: TGCAGCGCGGAGGACAGCTGGAACTATGGCTACACCTTC. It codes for CSAEDSWNYGYTF.

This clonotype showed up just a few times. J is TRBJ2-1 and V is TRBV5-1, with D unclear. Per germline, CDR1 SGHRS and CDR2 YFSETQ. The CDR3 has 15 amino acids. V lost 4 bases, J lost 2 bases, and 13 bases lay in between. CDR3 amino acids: CASSLVSPTYNEQFF. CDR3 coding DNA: TGCGCCAGCAGCCTGGTTAGTCCCACCTACAATGAGCAGTTCTTC.

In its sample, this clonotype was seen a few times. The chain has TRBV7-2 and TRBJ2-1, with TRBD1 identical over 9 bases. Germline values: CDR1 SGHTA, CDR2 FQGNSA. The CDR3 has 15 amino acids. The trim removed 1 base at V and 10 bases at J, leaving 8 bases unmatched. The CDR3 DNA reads TGTGCCAGCAGCTTAGTGCCGGGGGGACAGGGAGAGCAGTTCTTC. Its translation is CASSLVPGGQGEQFF.

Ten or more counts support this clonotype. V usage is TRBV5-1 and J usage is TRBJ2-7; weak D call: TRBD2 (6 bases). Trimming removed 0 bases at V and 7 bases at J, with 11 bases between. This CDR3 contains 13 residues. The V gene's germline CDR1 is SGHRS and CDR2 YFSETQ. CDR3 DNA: TGCGCCAGCAGCTTGGGGGAAGGAGGGGAGCAGTACTTC. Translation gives CASSLGEGGEQYF.

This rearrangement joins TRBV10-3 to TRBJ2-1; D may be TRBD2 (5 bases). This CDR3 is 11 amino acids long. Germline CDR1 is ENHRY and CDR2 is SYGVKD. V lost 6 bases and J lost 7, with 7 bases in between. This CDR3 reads CAIRRENEQFF. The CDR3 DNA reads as TGTGCCATCAGAAGGGAGAATGAGCAGTTCTTC.

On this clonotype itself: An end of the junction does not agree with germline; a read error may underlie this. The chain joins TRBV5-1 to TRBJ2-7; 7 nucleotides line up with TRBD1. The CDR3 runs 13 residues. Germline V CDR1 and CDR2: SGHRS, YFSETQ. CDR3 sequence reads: CASSGTDIYEQYF. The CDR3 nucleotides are TGCGCCAGCAGCGGGACAGACATCTACGAGCAGTACTTT.

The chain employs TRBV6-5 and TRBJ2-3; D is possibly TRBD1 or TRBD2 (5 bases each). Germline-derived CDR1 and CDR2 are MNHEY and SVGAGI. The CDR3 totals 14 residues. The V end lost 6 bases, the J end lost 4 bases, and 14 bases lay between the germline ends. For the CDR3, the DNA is TGTGCCAGCAGAGGTTTAGGGACGCCAGATACGCAGTATTTT. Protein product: CASRGLGTPDTQYF.

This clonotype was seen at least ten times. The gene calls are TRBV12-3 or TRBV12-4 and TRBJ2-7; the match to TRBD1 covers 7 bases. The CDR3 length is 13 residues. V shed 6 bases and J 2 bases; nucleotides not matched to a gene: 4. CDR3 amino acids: CASSLDRAYEQYF. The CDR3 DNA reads TGTGCCAGCAGCCTCGACAGGGCCTACGAGCAGTACTTC.

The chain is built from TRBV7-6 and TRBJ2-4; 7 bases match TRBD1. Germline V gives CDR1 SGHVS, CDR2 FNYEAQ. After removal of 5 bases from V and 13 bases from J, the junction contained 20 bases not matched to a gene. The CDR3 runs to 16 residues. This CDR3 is CASSLPYRGRPVEQYF. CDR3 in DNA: TGTGCCAGCAGCCTCCCTTACAGGGGCCGCCCGGTGGAGCAGTACTTC. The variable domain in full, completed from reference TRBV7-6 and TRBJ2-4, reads GAGVSQSPRYKVTKRGQDVALRCDPISGHVSLYWYRQALGQGPEFLTYFNYEAQQDKSGLPNDRFSAERPEGSISTLTIQRTEQRDSAMYRCASSLPYRGRPVEQYFGAGTRLSVL.

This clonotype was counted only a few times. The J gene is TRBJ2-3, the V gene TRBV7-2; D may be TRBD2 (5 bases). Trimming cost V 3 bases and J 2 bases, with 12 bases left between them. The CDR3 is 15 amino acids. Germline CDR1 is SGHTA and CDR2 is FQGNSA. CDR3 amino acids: CASSLRADHTDTQYF. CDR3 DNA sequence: TGTGCCAGCAGCTTGAGGGCGGATCACACAGATACGCAGTATTTT.